The 26 T cell receptor beta chains listed next were all sequenced from one sample in a study of blood T cell repertoires in COVID-19. Using immunoSEQ multiplex PCR, the repertoire was profiled, and TCRdb retains in-frame clones only, with some absent. The data show 200,000 to 250,000 clones, with over 75% seen just once and about 7.2% held by the top ten. Sequences were obtained from PBMCs or T cells enriched from blood (not recorded which). All receptors come from a woman aged 40 to 50 with acute COVID-19.

This clone was observed a handful of times. The chain carries TRBV10-1 and TRBJ2-1; the D is unclear. This CDR3 has 14 amino acids. Trimming took off 2 bases at V and 8 bases at J, with 13 bases between the two ends. Germline V gene data show CDR1 as WNHNN and CDR2 as SYGVQD (reference sequence). The CDR3 DNA reads as TGCGCCAGCAGTGAGGTCGGTGAGGTAGATGAGCAGTTCTTC. Protein sequence: CASSEVGEVDEQFF.

This CDR3 reads CASSPDRRATNEKLFF. The CDR3 DNA follows: TGTGCCAGCAGCCCCGACAGGCGAGCAACTAATGAAAAACTGTTTTTT. J is TRBJ1-4 and V is TRBV2, with D perhaps matching TRBD1 (6 bases). V was trimmed by 6 bases and J by 0 bases, leaving 14 bases between them. There are 16 residues in the CDR3. Germline assignment: CDR1 SNHLY and CDR2 FYNNEI.

This sequence joins TRBV19 and TRBJ1-6, with 7 bases identical to TRBD1. CDR1 and CDR2 from the germline V gene are LNHDA and SQIVND (reference sequence). The CDR3 runs to 14 residues. V lost 3 bases, J lost 8 bases, and 4 bases stayed unmatched. For the CDR3, the DNA is TGTGCCAGTAGTATGAAAGGGGGCGATTCACCCCTCCACTTT. Translating it yields CASSMKGGDSPLHF.

The genes are TRBV6-5 and TRBJ2-7; a weak D match, TRBD1 (5 bases). Germline CDR1 and CDR2: MNHEY and SVGAGI. Trimming stripped 7 bases from V and 3 bases from J, with 13 bases between. The CDR3 is 13 residues long. The CDR3 nucleotides read TGTGCCAGCAAACGACAGTCCCACTACGAGCAGTACTTC. Translating it yields CASKRQSHYEQYF.

The CDR3 region has the DNA TGTGCCAGCAGTTACGACTTCTCTGGGGGCTACACCTTC. It is translated as CASSYDFSGGYTF. V usage is TRBV6-5 and J usage is TRBJ1-2, with D unresolved. V dropped 2 bases and J dropped 8 bases, with 12 bases sitting between them. Per the germline V gene, CDR1 is MNHEY and CDR2 is SVGAGI. The length of the CDR3 is 13 residues.

The chain is built from TRBV5-1 and TRBJ2-2; D possibly corresponds to TRBD2 (6 bases). The CDR3 is 15 residues long. The germline V gene has CDR1 SGHRS and CDR2 YFSETQ. Trimming cost V 0 bases and J 5 bases, with 11 bases left between them. The DNA for the CDR3 is TGCGCCAGCAGCTTGGTAGCGGAAAGGACCGGGGAGCTGTTTTTT. It encodes CASSLVAERTGELFF.

In its sample, this clone was seen a few times. The V call is TRBV28, the J call TRBJ2-3; 8 bases align to TRBD1. CDR1 and CDR2 (germline): MDHEN, SYDVKM. This CDR3 has 16 amino acids. V lost 3 bases to trimming and J lost 0 bases; unmatched junction nucleotides: 5. CDR3 loop: CASSFLTGGSTDTQYF. For the CDR3, the DNA is TGTGCCAGCAGTTTCCTAACAGGGGGTAGCACAGATACGCAGTATTTT.

The table lists this clone with a few counts. The V and J genes are TRBV5-6 and TRBJ1-1; 7 bases fit TRBD1. Trimming cost V 5 bases and J 5 bases; bases outside gene matches: 6. The CDR3 consists of 13 residues. Looked up from germline, CDR1 is SGHDT and CDR2 is YYEEEE. The CDR3 protein is CASSEGAETEAFF. In DNA, the CDR3 is TGTGCCAGCAGTGAGGGGGCTGAAACTGAAGCTTTCTTT.

The V and J genes are TRBV21-1 and TRBJ1-1; the table's D call of TRBD1 was not tested on the DNA. TRBV21-1 is classified as a pseudogene. The CDR3 totals 14 residues. CDR3 nucleotide sequence: TGTGCCAGCAGCTCAGGAAGGTCGAACACTGAAGCTTTCTTT. Translated: CASSSGRSNTEAFF.

V usage is TRBV6-5 and J usage is TRBJ1-2; 10 bases fit TRBD1. Germline trimming cut 5 bases from V and 5 bases from J; bases unmatched to any gene: 5. Germline assignment: CDR1 MNHEY and CDR2 SVGAGI. The CDR3 spans 14 residues. This CDR3 is CASSRDRGTYGYTF. The CDR3 DNA is TGTGCCAGCAGTAGGGACAGGGGAACTTATGGCTACACCTTC.

A few counts support this clone. This specimen includes other DNA sequences encoding the same CDR3. The V gene is TRBV6-1, the J gene TRBJ1-4; 10 nucleotides match TRBD1. Germline CDR1 is MNHNS and CDR2 is SASEGT. The V and J ends lost 4 bases and 1 base, in that order; junction bases with no gene match: 3. The CDR3 consists of 16 residues. CDR3 sequence (DNA): TGTGCCAGCAGTGCCCGGACAGGGGGAACTAATGAAAAACTGTTTTTT. Its protein product is CASSARTGGTNEKLFF.

This clone was counted only a few times. The V gene is TRBV5-6, the J gene TRBJ2-7, with TRBD2 identical over 14 bases. The V and J ends lost 4 bases and 3 bases, in that order; junction bases with no gene match: 12. The CDR3 has 18 amino acids. In germline, CDR1 is SGHDT, CDR2 YYEEEE. The DNA of the CDR3 is TGTGCCAGCAGCGCTACAAAACCGGGACTAGCGGGGGTCTACGAGCAGTACTTC. Encoded protein: CASSATKPGLAGVYEQYF.

CDR3 in DNA: TGTGCCATCAGTGAGTCGGGAGCAGGGGGCTCCTACGAGCAGTACTTC. Protein: CAISESGAGGSYEQYF. The rearrangement uses TRBV10-3 and TRBJ2-7; TRBD1 aligns across 7 bases. J gave up 0 bases and V 0 bases, and 5 bases lay outside the gene matches. The CDR3 sequence is 16 residues long. Germline V CDR1 and CDR2: ENHRY, SYGVKD.

The count of this clone is one. This sequence joins TRBV21-1 and TRBJ2-1; the table assigns TRBD2, which was not confirmed against the DNA. TRBV21-1 is labeled a pseudogene. The CDR3 spans 16 residues. The CDR3 DNA reads TGTGCCAGCAGCAAGGGGACTAGCGGGAGGGCAGATGAGCAGTTCTTC. It yields the protein CASSKGTSGRADEQFF.

V usage is TRBV27 and J usage is TRBJ1-4; 7 bases are shared with TRBD1. The J segment lost 0 bases and the V segment lost 3 bases, leaving 13 bases of the junction unmatched. CDR1 and CDR2 (germline): MNHEY, SMNVEV (reference sequence). The CDR3 covers 19 residues. DNA for the CDR3: TGTGCCAGCAGTTTCCCGGGACAGTTCCGATTCCCAACTAATGAAAAACTGTTTTTT. Translated: CASSFPGQFRFPTNEKLFF.

The J gene is TRBJ2-5, the V gene TRBV25-1; possibly TRBD2 for D (6 bases). Trimming took 4 bases from V and 2 from J, leaving 20 bases between them. Germline V gives CDR1 MGHDK, CDR2 SYGVNS. The CDR3 runs to 17 residues. The CDR3 loop is CASSGTLLAQRQETQYF. The CDR3 DNA sequence: TGTGCCAGCAGTGGGACGTTACTAGCACAACGACAAGAGACCCAGTACTTC.

The chain uses TRBV11-2 and TRBJ2-5; D is possibly TRBD1 (6 bases). Trimming took 5 bases from V and 0 from J, leaving 13 bases between them. The germline V gene encodes CDR1 SGHAT and CDR2 FQNNGV. This CDR3 comprises 15 residues. The CDR3 nucleotides are TGTGCCAGCAGCCCGGAACAGGGCGACCAAGAGACCCAGTACTTC. Translating it yields CASSPEQGDQETQYF.

This clone came up a few times. The genes are TRBV7-8 and TRBJ1-3; 7 positions agree with TRBD1. V was clipped by 1 base and J by 4 bases; unmatched bases: 4. The CDR3 runs to 15 residues. Germline CDR1 reads SGHVS; CDR2 reads FQNEAQ. CDR3 protein: CASSLDGDRGNTIYF. The CDR3 nucleotides read TGTGCCAGCAGCTTAGACGGGGACAGAGGAAACACCATATATTTT.

J is TRBJ2-1 and V is TRBV7-3; possible D gene TRBD2, 6 bases. This CDR3 contains 15 residues. Trimming shortened V by 3 bases and J by 3 bases, and 12 bases separated the two germline ends. The germline gives CDR1 SGHTA, CDR2 FQGTGA. CDR3 sequence reads: CASSLGSGDYNEQFF. The DNA of the CDR3 is TGTGCCAGCAGCTTGGGTAGCGGAGACTACAATGAGCAGTTCTTC.

The V and J genes are TRBV29-1 and TRBJ1-3; the match to TRBD1 covers 8 bases. The CDR3 length is 12 residues. V was pared by 6 bases and J by 8 bases, with 6 bases of the junction left unmatched. Germline V gives CDR1 SQVTM, CDR2 ANQGSEA. CDR3 coding DNA: TGCAGCGTCGGACAGGGTGCGGACACCATATATTTT. The encoded protein is CSVGQGADTIYF.

The table lists this clone with a count of one. The gene calls are TRBV5-4 and TRBJ1-2; D not resolved. In germline, CDR1 is SGHNT, CDR2 YYREEE (reference sequence). CDR3 length: 13 amino acids. V gave up 0 bases and J gave up 4 bases, with 7 bases separating them. This chain's CDR3 is CASSLEQIYGYTF. The CDR3 region has the DNA TGTGCCAGCAGCTTGGAACAGATCTATGGCTACACCTTC. The full variable domain, with the rest looked up from reference TRBV5-4 and TRBJ1-2, is ETGVTQSPTHLIKTRGQQVTLRCSSQSGHNTVSWYQQALGQGPQFIFQYYREEENGRGNFPPRFSGLQFPNYSSELNVNALELDDSALYLCASSLEQIYGYTFGSGTRLTVV.

The chain is built from TRBV6-2 or TRBV6-3 and TRBJ2-1; TRBD2 matches 16 bases. This CDR3 is built from 16 residues. CDR1 and CDR2 from the germline V gene are MNHEY and SVGEGT. The junction had 6 bases not matched to a gene; V was cut back by 5 bases and J by 8 bases. The CDR3 DNA follows: TGTGCCAGCAGTCAGGGACTAGCGGGAGGGATAGATGAGCAGTTCTTC. Its protein product is CASSQGLAGGIDEQFF.

This clone was counted only a few times. In the same sample, other DNA sequences code for this CDR3. The chain couples TRBV28 to TRBJ1-2; TRBD1 matches 7 bases. Trimming took 5 bases from V and 2 from J; bases not matched to a gene: 5. Germline V gene data show CDR1 as MDHEN and CDR2 as SYDVKM. This CDR3 comprises 14 residues. DNA of the CDR3: TGTGCCAGCAGTCCCCCGGGACAGAACTATGGCTACACCTTC. Amino acids: CASSPPGQNYGYTF.

The chain carries TRBV28 and TRBJ1-5; 7 positions match TRBD1. Looked up from germline, CDR1 is MDHEN and CDR2 is SYDVKM. CDR3 length equals 13 residues. V was clipped by 7 bases and J by 5 bases; unmatched bases: 5. CDR3 nucleotide sequence: TGTGCCAGCATCCCCGGGACAGATCAGCCCCAGCATTTT. This encodes CASIPGTDQPQHF.

This rearrangement joins TRBV4-1 to TRBJ1-1, with D uncertain. Trimming cost V 6 bases and J 4 bases, with 12 bases left between them. The CDR3 runs 13 residues. Germline assignment: CDR1 MGHRA and CDR2 YSYEKL. The CDR3 is CASRRLEATEAFF. Here the CDR3 DNA reads TGCGCCAGCAGACGTTTAGAGGCCACTGAAGCTTTCTTT.

V is TRBV7-8 and J is TRBJ2-7, with TRBD1 matching over 8 bases. CDR1 SGHVS and CDR2 FQNEAQ come from the germline V gene. The CDR3 is 17 residues long. V was clipped by 1 base and J by 5 bases; unmatched bases: 13. CDR3 loop: CASSLDWQGASIHEQYF. The CDR3 nucleotides are TGTGCCAGCAGCTTAGATTGGCAGGGGGCGTCAATACACGAGCAGTACTTC.